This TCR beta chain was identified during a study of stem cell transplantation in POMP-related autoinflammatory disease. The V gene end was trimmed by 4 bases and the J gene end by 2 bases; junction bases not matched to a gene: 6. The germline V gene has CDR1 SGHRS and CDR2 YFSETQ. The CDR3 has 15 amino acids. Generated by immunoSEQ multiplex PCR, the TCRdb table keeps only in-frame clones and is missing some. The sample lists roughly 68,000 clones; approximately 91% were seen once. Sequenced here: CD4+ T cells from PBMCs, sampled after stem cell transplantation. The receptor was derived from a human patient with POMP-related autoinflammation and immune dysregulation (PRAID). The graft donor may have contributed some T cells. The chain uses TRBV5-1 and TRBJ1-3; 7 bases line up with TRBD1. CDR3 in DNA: TGCGCCAGCAGCCAAAACAGGGGAGCTGGAAACACCATATATTTT. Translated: CASSQNRGAGNTIYF.